One sample yielded the 22 T cell receptor beta chains listed below, sequenced in a study of blood T cell repertoires in COVID-19 (dated by TCRdb to the early 2020s). Library creation used the immunoSEQ multiplex PCR assay. As stored in TCRdb, this immuneACCESS dataset retains in-frame rearrangements with V and J assigned. A fraction of the clones does not appear; measured against another copy, unresolved V genes explain less than half of the discrepancy, and the remainder lacks a known reason. The sample table holds some 270,000 clones, of which more than 75% were seen once. The ten largest clonotypes hold under 2% of the sample. The sequenced sample was peripheral blood. Every receptor here comes from a woman aged 55-69 years who had recovered from COVID-19.

The chain links TRBV4-1 to TRBJ2-5, with TRBD2 matching over 9 bases. Germline V gene data show CDR1 as MGHRA and CDR2 as YSYEKL. This CDR3 spans 18 amino acids. With 1 base clipped from V and 3 bases from J, the junction kept 12 bases outside the gene matches. The chain's CDR3 is CASSQATGSLAGEETQYF. The CDR3 nucleotides read TGCGCCAGCAGCCAAGCCACAGGTAGTTTAGCGGGGGAAGAGACCCAGTACTTC.

This chain joins TRBV5-6 and TRBJ2-7; D remains unclear. The CDR3 consists of 12 residues. Germline CDR1 and CDR2: SGHDT and YYEEEE. Trimming took 4 bases from V and 1 from J, leaving 6 bases between them. This chain's CDR3 is CASSTESYEQYF. CDR3 nucleotides: TGTGCCAGCAGCACAGAATCCTACGAGCAGTACTTC.

The chain employs TRBV10-3 and TRBJ2-1; D not resolved. Germline-derived CDR1 and CDR2 are ENHRY and SYGVKD. The CDR3 length is 11 residues. Trimming shortened V by 4 bases and J by 6 bases, and 4 bases separated the two germline ends. CDR3 DNA: TGTGCCATCAGTGCCGTCAATGAGCAGTTCTTC. Encoded protein: CAISAVNEQFF.

The genes are TRBV9 and TRBJ1-6; D remains unclear. V was trimmed by 7 bases and J by 10 bases, leaving 12 bases between them. This CDR3 has 12 residues. The germline CDR1 and CDR2 sequences are SGDLS and YYNGEE. CDR3: CASGVAGSPLHF. The CDR3 nucleotides read TGTGCCAGCGGGGTCGCGGGATCACCCCTCCACTTT.

V and J are TRBV9 and TRBJ2-7; tentative D call: TRBD1 (6 bases). Germline CDR1 and CDR2: SGDLS and YYNGEE. The CDR3 extends over 15 amino acids. The ends were cut back, 3 bases at V and 0 bases at J, with 13 bases in the middle. The CDR3 sequence is CASSAQGSSSYEQYF. The CDR3 nucleotides read TGTGCCAGCAGCGCCCAGGGGAGTAGCTCCTACGAGCAGTACTTC.

The V gene is TRBV2, the J gene TRBJ2-5; 11 bases line up with TRBD2. CDR1 and CDR2 (germline): SNHLY, FYNNEI. The ends lost 8 bases at V and 2 bases at J; junction bases unmatched: 7. CDR3 length equals 15 residues. This CDR3 reads CASLGTSGVQETQYF. CDR3 bases: TGTGCCAGCCTTGGGACTAGCGGCGTGCAAGAGACCCAGTACTTC.

The J gene is TRBJ2-7, the V gene TRBV6-6, with D tentatively TRBD2 (5 bases). The CDR3 has 15 amino acids. V lost 4 bases and J lost 2, with 15 bases in between. Germline values: CDR1 MNHNY, CDR2 SVGAGI (reference sequence). In nucleotides, the CDR3 is TGTGCCAGCAGTTGGTCGATTAGCGTAGCCTACGAGCAGTACTTC. Translated: CASSWSISVAYEQYF.

The chain recombines TRBV9 with TRBJ2-7; 7 nucleotides line up with TRBD1. The CDR3 spans 15 residues. V gave up 3 bases and J gave up 6 bases; unmatched junction bases: 12. Germline V lookup: CDR1 SGDLS, CDR2 YYNGEE. The CDR3 region has the DNA TGTGCCAGCAGCGGATTCGACAGGGCTAGTGGCGAGCAGTACTTC. Its translation: CASSGFDRASGEQYF.

The chain carries TRBV27 and TRBJ2-7; 7 nucleotides match TRBD1. In germline, CDR1 is MNHEY, CDR2 SMNVEV (reference sequence). This CDR3 contains 13 residues. V lost 4 bases, J lost 3 bases, and 3 bases stayed unmatched. In DNA form, the CDR3 reads TGTGCCAGCAGTTCGGGACAGCTCTACGAGCAGTACTTC. Translated: CASSSGQLYEQYF.

The rearrangement uses TRBV6-2 or TRBV6-3 and TRBJ2-5; TRBD2 matches at 7 bases. The CDR3 is made up of 16 amino acids. The junction had 14 bases not matched to a gene; V was cut back by 5 bases and J by 5 bases. The germline V gene has CDR1 MNHEY and CDR2 SVGEGT. CDR3 residues: CASSPAREGSRETQYF. CDR3 nucleotide sequence: TGTGCCAGCAGTCCCGCTAGGGAGGGATCCCGTGAGACCCAGTACTTC.

This clone was seen more than once but under ten times. The rearrangement joins TRBV19 to TRBJ1-2; no reliable D call. Germline loops: CDR1 LNHDA, CDR2 SQIVND (reference sequence). Trimming stripped 2 bases from V and 8 bases from J, with 12 bases between. The CDR3 is 13 amino acids. CDR3 sequence reads: CASSITDSGGYTF. Written as DNA, the CDR3 is TGTGCCAGTAGTATAACAGATTCGGGGGGCTACACCTTC.

The chain joins TRBV7-9 to TRBJ2-3; unclear D gene. Germline V gene sequence: CDR1 SEHNR, CDR2 FQNEAQ (reference sequence). V was trimmed by 0 bases and J by 2 bases, leaving 3 bases between them. CDR3 length equals 13 residues. CDR3 residues: CASSLALTDTQYF. CDR3 nucleotides: TGTGCCAGCAGCTTAGCCCTCACAGATACGCAGTATTTT.

J is TRBJ1-6 and V is TRBV27, with a possible D match to TRBD1 (5 bases). The length of the CDR3 is 13 residues. V was pared by 1 base and J by 9 bases, with 7 bases between. Per germline, CDR1 MNHEY and CDR2 SMNVEV (reference sequence). CDR3 in amino acids: CASSLWGVSPLHF. Written as DNA, the CDR3 is TGTGCCAGCAGTTTATGGGGGGTTTCACCCCTCCACTTT.

This rearrangement joins TRBV2 to TRBJ1-5; TRBD1 is a possible D gene (5 bases). CDR3 size: 13 residues. Trimming removed 8 bases at V and 4 bases at J, with 12 bases between. From germline, CDR1 is SNHLY and CDR2 FYNNEI. The CDR3 nucleotides read TGTGCCAGCGGAGACAGCTGGAATCAGCCCCAGCATTTT. Protein product: CASGDSWNQPQHF.

CDR3 DNA sequence: TGTGCCAGTAGTATGAGCAGGCTATATGGCACAGATACGCAGTATTTT. Translating gives CASSMSRLYGTDTQYF. This chain connects TRBV19 to TRBJ2-3, with D unclear. This CDR3 region has 16 residues. V was shortened by 3 bases and J by 1 base, with 14 bases between the two germline ends. The germline gives CDR1 LNHDA, CDR2 SQIVND (reference sequence).

The gene calls are TRBV3-1 (or the pseudogene TRBV3-2) and TRBJ2-5, with D perhaps matching TRBD1 (5 bases). Looked up from germline, CDR1 is LGHDT and CDR2 is YNNKEL (reference sequence). This CDR3 contains 14 residues. Trimming took 3 bases from V and 9 from J, leaving 17 bases between them. For the CDR3, the DNA is TGTGCCAGCAGCCAGGGAAGGGGCCAAGGGGCCCAGTACTTC. It codes for CASSQGRGQGAQYF.

V gene TRBV18 combines with J gene TRBJ2-3, with 7 bases that match TRBD2. The CDR3 is 13 residues long. Germline CDR1 reads KGHSH; CDR2 reads LQKENI. Trimming cost V 6 bases and J 6 bases; bases outside gene matches: 6. The CDR3 DNA sequence: TGTGCCAGCTCCGGGAGGATGATGGATACGCAGTATTTT. It specifies CASSGRMMDTQYF.

The genes are TRBV13 and TRBJ2-5; 13 bases fit TRBD2. V lost 4 bases and J lost 3; bases outside the gene matches: 11. The CDR3 runs to 18 residues. The V gene's germline CDR1 is PRHDT and CDR2 FYEKMQ (reference sequence). The DNA for the CDR3 is TGTGCCAGCAGCTCCCTGAGGACTAGCGGGGGCCACGAAGAGACCCAGTACTTC. Residues: CASSSLRTSGGHEETQYF. Supplemented by reference TRBV13 and TRBJ2-5, the full variable domain reads AAGVIQSPRHLIKEKRETATLKCYPIPRHDTVYWYQQGPGQDPQFLISFYEKMQSDKGSIPDRFSAQQFSDYHSELNMSSLELGDSALYFCASSSLRTSGGHEETQYFGPGTRLLVL.

The rearrangement links TRBV5-6 to TRBJ2-3; a weak D match, TRBD1 (6 bases). Trimming stripped 0 bases from V and 4 bases from J, with 12 bases between. The CDR3 sequence is 15 residues long. Germline V gives CDR1 SGHDT, CDR2 YYEEEE. The CDR3 spells CASSLAGGRADTQYF. The CDR3 coding sequence is TGTGCCAGCAGCTTGGCTGGGGGCCGGGCAGATACGCAGTATTTT.

This clone was seen only a few times. V and J are TRBV7-2 and TRBJ1-1, with D possibly being TRBD1 (6 bases). Trimming shortened V by 7 bases and J by 1 base, and 16 bases separated the two germline ends. This CDR3 is built from 15 residues. Germline CDR1 is SGHTA and CDR2 is FQGNSA. The CDR3 loop reads CASNGWTAPNTEAFF. CDR3 nucleotide sequence: TGTGCCAGCAATGGGTGGACAGCTCCGAACACTGAAGCTTTCTTT.

This clone has a single count. This rearrangement joins TRBV7-3 to TRBJ1-1, with D perhaps TRBD1 (6 bases). The CDR3 is made up of 14 amino acids. The germline V gene encodes CDR1 SGHTA and CDR2 FQGTGA. The germline V and J ends were trimmed by 5 bases and 3 bases, with 13 bases remaining between them. The CDR3 DNA reads as TGTGCCAGCAGCCCCCAGGCAGGGGACACTGAAGCTTTCTTT. Its protein product is CASSPQAGDTEAFF.

The genes are TRBV2 and TRBJ2-7, with D perhaps TRBD2 (7 bases). This CDR3 contains 13 residues. V lost 5 bases to trimming and J lost 6 bases, with 14 bases between them. Per germline, CDR1 SNHLY and CDR2 FYNNEI. Here the CDR3 DNA reads TGTGCCAGCAGTACCGGGGGGCAATCCGAGCAGTACTTC. As protein: CASSTGGQSEQYF. The variable domain in full, completed from reference TRBV2 and TRBJ2-7, reads EPEVTQTPSHQVTQMGQEVILRCVPISNHLYFYWYRQILGQKVEFLVSFYNNEISEKSEIFDDQFSVERPDGSNFTLKIRSTKLEDSAMYFCASSTGGQSEQYFGPGTRLTVT.